These 13 T cell receptor beta chains were all obtained from the same sample, sequenced in a study of T cells in pancreatic ductal adenocarcinoma. Selected pancreatic ductal adenocarcinoma patients had undergone surgery without neoadjuvant therapy. Here immunoSEQ multiplex PCR was the method, and the copy in TCRdb shows in-frame clones only, minus some. Of 85,000 to 120,000 clones detected, nearly 95% appear once; the ten largest clones hold 3.1%. Sequenced sample: PBMCs. The receptors come from a human donor with pancreatic ductal adenocarcinoma.

This chain uses TRBV5-1 with TRBJ2-1, with 16 positions matching TRBD2. From germline, CDR1 is SGHRS and CDR2 YFSETQ. V lost 4 bases and J lost 12; bases outside the gene matches: 7. The CDR3 length is 15 residues. The CDR3 DNA follows: TGCGCCAGCAGCCCCGGGACTAGCGGGAGGGAACGGCAGTTCTTC. Translation gives CASSPGTSGRERQFF.

The rearrangement uses TRBV29-1 and TRBJ2-7; 8 nucleotides match TRBD1. In germline, CDR1 is SQVTM, CDR2 ANQGSEA. The CDR3 has 14 amino acids. The V and J ends lost 7 bases and 2 bases, in that order; junction bases with no gene match: 10. The CDR3 reads CSAKTGVVAYEQYF. The CDR3 DNA is TGCAGCGCCAAGACAGGGGTTGTAGCCTACGAGCAGTACTTC.

The chain joins TRBV19 to TRBJ2-7, with 13 bases matching TRBD2. V shed 5 bases and J 7 bases; nucleotides not matched to a gene: 8. The CDR3 contains 15 residues. Looked up from germline, CDR1 is LNHDA and CDR2 is SQIVND (reference sequence). The CDR3 reads CASSVLAGGREEQYF. As DNA, the CDR3 is TGTGCCAGTAGTGTACTAGCGGGAGGGAGAGAAGAGCAGTACTTC.

The rearrangement uses TRBV14 and TRBJ1-2; TRBD1 might be the D (6 bases). V was clipped by 0 bases and J by 1 base, with 9 bases between them. The CDR3 covers 15 residues. In germline, CDR1 is SGHDN, CDR2 FVKESK. The CDR3 loop reads CASSQEGQFNYGYTF. DNA for the CDR3: TGTGCCAGCAGCCAAGAAGGACAGTTTAACTATGGCTACACCTTC.

This chain links TRBV5-4 with TRBJ2-5; 15 bases match TRBD2. Germline V CDR1 and CDR2: SGHNT, YYREEE (reference sequence). This CDR3 is 15 amino acids long. The J segment lost 4 bases and the V segment lost 5 bases, leaving 3 bases of the junction unmatched. In nucleotides, the CDR3 is TGTGCCAGCAGTCGGGGACTAGCGGGAGGAGAGACCCAGTACTTC. This gives the protein CASSRGLAGGETQYF.

The V gene is TRBV5-1, the J gene TRBJ2-2; D is possibly TRBD1 (6 bases). This CDR3 spans 14 amino acids. V lost 0 bases and J lost 6, with 9 bases in between. Looked up from germline, CDR1 is SGHRS and CDR2 is YFSETQ. The CDR3 loop reads CASSLGWTAGELFF. DNA of the CDR3: TGCGCCAGCAGCTTGGGGTGGACAGCCGGGGAGCTGTTTTTT.

For the CDR3, the DNA is TGTGCCAGCAGCTACGGACTAGCGGGAAATACCGGGGAGCTGTTTTTT. This sequence encodes CASSYGLAGNTGELFF. The chain is built from TRBV5-4 and TRBJ2-2; 12 bases agree with TRBD2. The CDR3 loop spans 16 amino acids. From germline, CDR1 is SGHNT and CDR2 YYREEE (reference sequence). Trimming took 3 bases from V and 5 from J; bases not matched to a gene: 5.

This clone was found once. The genes are TRBV19 and TRBJ2-5, with a weak D call TRBD1 (6 bases). Germline CDR1 reads LNHDA; CDR2 reads SQIVND (reference sequence). V lost 5 bases to trimming and J lost 5 bases, with 12 bases between them. The CDR3 consists of 13 residues. This chain's CDR3 is CASSSAGQETQYF. CDR3 DNA sequence: TGTGCCAGTAGTTCGGCAGGACAGGAGACCCAGTACTTC.

The chain employs TRBV10-3 and TRBJ1-1; a possible D gene is TRBD1 (5 bases). Per germline, CDR1 ENHRY and CDR2 SYGVKD. Trimming left V 0 bases short and J 7 bases short, with 9 bases between. There are 13 residues in the CDR3. The chain's CDR3 is CAISESRGSEAFF. The DNA of the CDR3 is TGTGCCATCAGTGAGTCAAGGGGAAGTGAAGCTTTCTTT.

This chain joins TRBV4-3 and TRBJ2-7, with 8 positions matching TRBD2. CDR1 is LGHNA, CDR2 YSLEER, per germline. V lost 0 bases to trimming and J lost 3 bases; unmatched junction nucleotides: 7. This CDR3 region has 16 residues. This CDR3 is CASSQERSSGFYEQYF. In DNA form, the CDR3 reads TGCGCCAGCAGCCAAGAACGGTCTAGCGGGTTCTACGAGCAGTACTTC.

V usage is TRBV19 and J usage is TRBJ2-2, with 7 bases that match TRBD1. CDR1 and CDR2 (germline): LNHDA, SQIVND (reference sequence). The CDR3 contains 16 residues. V trimming: 3 bases; J trimming: 3 bases; junction bases outside the gene matches: 7. CDR3 nucleotide sequence: TGTGCCAGTAGTATCTCCGGACAGGCCTACACCGGGGAGCTGTTTTTT. This encodes CASSISGQAYTGELFF.

The chain recombines TRBV5-6 with TRBJ2-6; 11 bases align to TRBD1. With 7 bases clipped from V and 2 bases from J, the junction kept 8 bases outside the gene matches. CDR3 size: 17 residues. Looked up from germline, CDR1 is SGHDT and CDR2 is YYEEEE. The CDR3 reads CASGPGQGVTGANVLTF. CDR3 nucleotide sequence: TGTGCCAGCGGGCCGGGACAGGGGGTCACTGGGGCCAACGTCCTGACTTTC.

The chain links TRBV5-4 to TRBJ1-2, with D possibly TRBD1 on 5 matching bases. With 4 bases removed from V and 8 bases from J, the gap between germline ends came to 18 bases. Germline V gene sequence: CDR1 SGHNT, CDR2 YYREEE (reference sequence). The CDR3 is made up of 14 amino acids. The CDR3 bases are TGTGCCAGCAGCCCGCTGCTAGGGGCGCGAGGCTACACCTTC. Translation: CASSPLLGARGYTF.